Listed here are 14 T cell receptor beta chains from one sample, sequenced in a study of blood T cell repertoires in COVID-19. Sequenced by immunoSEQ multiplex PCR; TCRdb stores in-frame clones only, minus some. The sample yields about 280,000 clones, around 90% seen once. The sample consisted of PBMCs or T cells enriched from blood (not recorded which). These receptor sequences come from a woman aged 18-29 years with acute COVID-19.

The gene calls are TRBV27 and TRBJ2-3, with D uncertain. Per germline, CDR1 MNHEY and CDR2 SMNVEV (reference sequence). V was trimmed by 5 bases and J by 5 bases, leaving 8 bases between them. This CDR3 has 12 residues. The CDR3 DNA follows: TGTGCCAGCAGTAAACCAGGAGATACGCAGTATTTT. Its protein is CASSKPGDTQYF.

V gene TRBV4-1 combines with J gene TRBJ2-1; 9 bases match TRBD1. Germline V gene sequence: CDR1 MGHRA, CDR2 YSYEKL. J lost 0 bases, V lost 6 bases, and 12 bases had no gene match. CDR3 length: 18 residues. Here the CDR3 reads CASRLGQGMESSYNEQFF. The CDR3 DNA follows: TGCGCCAGCAGACTGGGACAGGGAATGGAGTCCTCCTACAATGAGCAGTTCTTC.

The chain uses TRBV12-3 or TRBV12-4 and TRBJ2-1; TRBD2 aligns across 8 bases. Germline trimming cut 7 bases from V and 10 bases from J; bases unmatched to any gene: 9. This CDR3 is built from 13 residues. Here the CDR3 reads CASTTPGGVEQFF. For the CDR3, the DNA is TGTGCCAGCACCACTCCGGGGGGGGTGGAGCAGTTCTTC.

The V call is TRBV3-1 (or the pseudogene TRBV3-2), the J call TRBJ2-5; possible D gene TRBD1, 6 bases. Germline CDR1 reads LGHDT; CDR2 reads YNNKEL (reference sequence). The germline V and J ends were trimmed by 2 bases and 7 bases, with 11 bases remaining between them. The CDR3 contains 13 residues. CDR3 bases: TGTGCCAGCAGCCAACGGACAGCGCGGACCCAGTACTTC. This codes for CASSQRTARTQYF.

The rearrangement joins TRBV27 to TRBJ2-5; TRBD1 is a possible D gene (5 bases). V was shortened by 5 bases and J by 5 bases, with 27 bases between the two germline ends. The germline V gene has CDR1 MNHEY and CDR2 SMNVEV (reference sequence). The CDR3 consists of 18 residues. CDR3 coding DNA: TGTGCCAGCAGTCCCCCCCCCGGGTTGAGACAGTTCGGGGAGACCCAGTACTTC. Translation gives CASSPPPGLRQFGETQYF.

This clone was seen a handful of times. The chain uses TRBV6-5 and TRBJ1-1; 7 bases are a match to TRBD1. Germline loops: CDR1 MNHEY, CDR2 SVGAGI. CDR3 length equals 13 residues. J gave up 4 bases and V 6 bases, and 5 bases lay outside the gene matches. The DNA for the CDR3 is TGTGCCAGCAGCCGGGACAGAATCACTGAAGCTTTCTTT. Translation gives CASSRDRITEAFF.

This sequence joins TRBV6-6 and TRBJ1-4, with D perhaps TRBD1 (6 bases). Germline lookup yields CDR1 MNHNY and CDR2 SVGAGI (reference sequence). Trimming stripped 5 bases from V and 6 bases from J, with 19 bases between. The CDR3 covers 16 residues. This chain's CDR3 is CASSLIIQGIDEKLFF. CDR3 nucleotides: TGTGCCAGCAGTCTTATTATACAGGGTATTGATGAAAAACTGTTTTTT.

CDR3 nucleotides: TGCGCCAGCAGCCAAAATCGCCTTATGGAGGGGCGGAACACTGAAGCTTTCTTT. Translated: CASSQNRLMEGRNTEAFF. This chain connects TRBV4-1 to TRBJ1-1, with a tentative D call TRBD1 (5 bases). The CDR3 totals 18 residues. V shed 2 bases and J shed 1 base, with 20 bases lying between them. CDR1 is MGHRA, CDR2 YSYEKL, per germline.

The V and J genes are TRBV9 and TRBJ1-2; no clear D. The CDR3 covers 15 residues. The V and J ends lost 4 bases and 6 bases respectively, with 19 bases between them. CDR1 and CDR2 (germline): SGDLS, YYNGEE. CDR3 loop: CASSSPGSISHGYTF. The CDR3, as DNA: TGTGCCAGCAGCTCTCCCGGGAGCATATCGCATGGCTACACCTTC. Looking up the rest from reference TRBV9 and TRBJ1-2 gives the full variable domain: DSGVTQTPKHLITATGQRVTLRCSPRSGDLSVYWYQQSLDQGLQFLIQYYNGEERAKGNILERFSAQQFPDLHSELNLSSLELGDSALYFCASSSPGSISHGYTFGSGTRLTVV.

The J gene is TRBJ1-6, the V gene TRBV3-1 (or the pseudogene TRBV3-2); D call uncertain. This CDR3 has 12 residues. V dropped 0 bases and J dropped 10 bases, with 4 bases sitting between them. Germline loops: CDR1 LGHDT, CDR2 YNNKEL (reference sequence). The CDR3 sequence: CASSQDVSPLHF. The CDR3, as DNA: TGTGCCAGCAGCCAAGACGTATCACCCCTCCACTTT.

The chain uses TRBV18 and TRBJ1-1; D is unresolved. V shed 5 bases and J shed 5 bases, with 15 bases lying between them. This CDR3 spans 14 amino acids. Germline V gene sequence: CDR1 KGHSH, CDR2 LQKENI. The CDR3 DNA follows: TGTGCCAGCTCAACACAAACCGCGGAGACTGAAGCTTTCTTT. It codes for CASSTQTAETEAFF. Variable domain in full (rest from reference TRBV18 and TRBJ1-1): NAGVMQNPRHLVRRRGQEARLRCSPMKGHSHVYWYRQLPEEGLKFMVYLQKENIIDESGMPKERFSAEFPKEGPSILRIQQVVRGDSAAYFCASSTQTAETEAFFGQGTRLTVV.

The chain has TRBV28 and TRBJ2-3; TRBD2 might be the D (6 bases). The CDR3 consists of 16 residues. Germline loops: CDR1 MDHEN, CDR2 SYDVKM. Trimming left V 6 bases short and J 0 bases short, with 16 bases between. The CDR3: CASSTDGRLSTDTQYF. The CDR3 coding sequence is TGTGCCAGCAGCACGGACGGGAGATTGAGCACAGATACGCAGTATTTT.

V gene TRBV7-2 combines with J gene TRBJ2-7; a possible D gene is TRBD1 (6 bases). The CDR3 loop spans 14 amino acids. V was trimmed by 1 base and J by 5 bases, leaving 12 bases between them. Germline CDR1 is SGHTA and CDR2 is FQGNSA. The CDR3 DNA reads TGTGCCAGCAGCTTAGAGCGAGGGGGAAACGAGCAGTACTTC. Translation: CASSLERGGNEQYF.

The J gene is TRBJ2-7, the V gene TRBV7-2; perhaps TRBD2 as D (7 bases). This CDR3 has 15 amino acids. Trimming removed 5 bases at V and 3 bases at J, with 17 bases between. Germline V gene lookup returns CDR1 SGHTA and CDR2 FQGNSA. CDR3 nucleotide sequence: TGTGCCAGCAGCGGCTCCACGGGGGGCGGCTACGAGCAGTACTTC. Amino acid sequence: CASSGSTGGGYEQYF.